This entry describes one T cell receptor beta chain. Its antigen is still unknown. Repertoires were generated with immunoSEQ multiplex PCR, while TCRdb's copy carries only in-frame clones and drops some. Of around 99,000 clones listed, around 80% are singletons. Time point indicated: blood 4 weeks post-SBRT, at nephrectomy. The treatment is: 15 Gy SBRT to primary tumor, nephrectomy 4 weeks later. Nephrectomy followed 15 Gy stereotactic body radiation by 4 weeks. This renal cell carcinoma was of the clear cell type. This sample was taken from a study of radiation and T cells in renal cell carcinoma. Study results and caveats: Without pretreatment biopsies, baseline tumor clonotype presence was undetermined. From baseline, blood top tumor clonotypes peaked at 2 weeks post-radiation.

Trimming pared 5 bases from V and 4 bases from J, leaving 14 bases between. The CDR3 runs 14 residues. The germline V gene encodes CDR1 MNHEY and CDR2 SMNVEV (reference sequence). The TCR was taken from a man in his 60s with renal cell carcinoma. The material was blood, obtained from a patient whose treatment included radiotherapy and nephrectomy. The chain is built from TRBV27 and TRBJ1-2; D is undetermined. Here the CDR3 reads CASSIRWSGYGYTF. In DNA form, the CDR3 reads TGTGCCAGCAGTATTCGGTGGTCGGGCTATGGCTACACCTTC.